This T cell receptor (beta chain) was identified in a study of blood T cell repertoires in COVID-19 (dated by TCRdb to about 2020). About the investigation overall: Samples from collaborators originated in the United States, Italy and Spain and spanned both the acute and convalescent phases of COVID-19. The material from the prospective study consisted of cDNA or gDNA derived from T cells, B-cell-depleted T cells, or PBMCs. Deeply sampled blood TCRbeta repertoires from subjects exposed to, actively infected with, or recovered from COVID-19 were included in the dataset. The repertoires were released in a freely available public database meant as a resource for research on the immune response to SARS-CoV-2. Samples were obtained from the ongoing ImmuneRACE study (first 160 participants) and from 1,000 to 1,500 subjects provided by 6 global collaborators. Nearly every sample came with metadata listing a de-identified subject ID, COVID-19 status, age in years and sex. Where available, HLA class I and class II types were taken from metadata supplied by the sample provider and were not determined by assay-based typing. On the study overall, not on this receptor specifically: The quantity of clinical and demographic metadata differed by source and by participant and was supplied without curation.

TCRbeta CDR3 regions were amplified from genomic DNA by means of the immunoSEQ Assay, a bias-controlled multiplex PCR. In the source study's methods: Nucleated cell counts per sample were estimated from amplification of reference gene primers within the assay. To quantify the absolute abundance of each unique TCRbeta CDR3 rearrangement, sequence reads were collapsed and filtered. For each sample, productive Simpson clonality was calculated by taking the square root of Simpson's diversity index across productive rearrangements. Imported from immuneACCESS, the table was reduced by TCRdb to in-frame sequences with V and J called. These copies leave out some clones; in studies compared against another copy, an unresolved V gene accounts for under half, and the cause of the remainder is not known. V, J and clone size are taken as reported in that table, and D and trimming were inferred from the DNA itself. This sample holds some 70,000 clones; around 85% were observed only once. Of the sample, approximately 9.2% falls within the top ten clones.

The CDR3 sequence holds 14 residues, the cysteine and phenylalanine included. The kept DNA is CDR3 alone, 42 bases in frame from the first base. CDR1 DFQATT and CDR2 SNEGSKA were looked up in the germline V gene (reference sequence). V and J lose 3 bases and 1 base, and a span of 9 bases separates them. Collaborating institutions collected whole blood in K2EDTA tubes following their own protocols. For TCRbeta analysis, collaborators shipped samples as frozen whole blood, isolated PBMCs, or DNA extracted from either of those sample types. In the case of this clone: The clone's antigen remains unknown. The record has no base qualities; no much larger clone is one base away.

Sequenced material: peripheral blood. The receptor chain draws on TRBV20-1 and TRBJ2-2; the D segment could be TRBD2, given 6 matching bases. This TCR came from a woman between 50 and 59 years old with acute or convalescent COVID-19. The DNA sequence is as follows: TGCAGTGCTAGTCCGGGGGTGAACACCGGGGAGCTGTTTTTT. Its protein is CSASPGVNTGELFF.